This T cell receptor (beta chain) appears in the sequencing data of a study of read filtering for tumor transcriptome and immune sequencing. The library was built from about 370 ng RNA with molecular barcoded adaptors for alpha/delta and beta/gamma chains. From the reads, TCRdb called clonotypes with MiXCR, one entry per CDR3 protein. The repertoire holds 130,000 or so distinct CDR3 sequences, about 13% seen once, with 8.4% in the top ten. The CDR3 contains 12 residues. Trimming removed 1 base from V and 6 bases from J, with 4 bases in between. In germline, CDR1 is SGHTA, CDR2 FQGNSA. The table lists this clonotype with many counts.

The clonotype comes from a donor aged 40 or over with multiple myeloma. The chain has TRBV7-2 and TRBJ2-1; D not resolved. Sequencing was done on a sample of a population of CD138-negative cells sorted from bone marrow. CDR3 in DNA: TGTGCCAGCAGCTTAGTGTCCAATGAGCAGTTCTTC. Protein: CASSLVSNEQFF.